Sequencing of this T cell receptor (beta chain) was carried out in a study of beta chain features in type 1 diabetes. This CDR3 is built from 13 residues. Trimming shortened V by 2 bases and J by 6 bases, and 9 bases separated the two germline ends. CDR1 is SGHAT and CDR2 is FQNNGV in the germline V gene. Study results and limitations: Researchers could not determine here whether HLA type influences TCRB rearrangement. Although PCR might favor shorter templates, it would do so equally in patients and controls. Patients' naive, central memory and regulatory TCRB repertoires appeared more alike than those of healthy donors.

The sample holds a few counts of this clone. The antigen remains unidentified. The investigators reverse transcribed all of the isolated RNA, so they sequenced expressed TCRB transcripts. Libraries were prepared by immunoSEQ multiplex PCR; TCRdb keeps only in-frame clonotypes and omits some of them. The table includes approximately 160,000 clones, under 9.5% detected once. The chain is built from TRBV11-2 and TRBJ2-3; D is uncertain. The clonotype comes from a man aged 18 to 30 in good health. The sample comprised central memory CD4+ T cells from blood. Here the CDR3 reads CASSLLFSDTQYF. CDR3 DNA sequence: TGTGCCAGCAGCTTATTGTTCTCGGATACGCAGTATTTT.